The 2 T cell receptor beta chains reported below all come from one sample, sequenced in a study of identical twins. TCRdb ran MiXCR on the 5' RACE reads and lists one entry per CDR3 protein. Of approximately 1.8 million distinct CDR3 sequences listed, about 32% were seen once; the top ten hold around 0.25%. Input material: cord blood. Receptors originate from a newborn girl in good health.

The table lists this clonotype with a few counts. CDR3 nucleotide sequence: TGTGCCAGCAGTGAAACGGCGGGCCAAGAGACCCAGTACTTC. As protein: CASSETAGQETQYF. The rearrangement uses TRBV6-1 and TRBJ2-5, with a tentative D call TRBD2 (5 bases). Trimming took 2 bases from V and 1 from J, leaving 8 bases between them. The CDR3 has 14 residues. Looked up from germline, CDR1 is MNHNS and CDR2 is SASEGT.

The CDR3 nucleotides are TGTGCCAGCGCGAGCCGAGGGCGGGAGTTCACAGATACGCAGTATTTT. Encoded protein: CASASRGREFTDTQYF. The rearrangement links TRBV7-2 to TRBJ2-3, with 7 bases lining up with TRBD2. Germline CDR1 and CDR2: SGHTA and FQGNSA. This CDR3 is built from 16 residues. The junction had 13 bases not matched to a gene; V was cut back by 8 bases and J by 2 bases.